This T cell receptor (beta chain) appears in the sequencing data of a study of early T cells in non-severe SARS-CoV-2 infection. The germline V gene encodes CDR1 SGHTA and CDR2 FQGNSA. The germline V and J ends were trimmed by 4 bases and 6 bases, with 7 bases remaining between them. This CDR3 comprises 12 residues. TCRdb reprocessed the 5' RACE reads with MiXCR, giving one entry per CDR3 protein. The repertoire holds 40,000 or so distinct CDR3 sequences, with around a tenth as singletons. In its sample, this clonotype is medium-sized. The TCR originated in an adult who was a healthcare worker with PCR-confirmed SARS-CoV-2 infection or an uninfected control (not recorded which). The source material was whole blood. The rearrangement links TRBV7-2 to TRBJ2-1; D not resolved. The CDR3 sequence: CASSWAPNEQFF. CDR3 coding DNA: TGTGCCAGCAGCTGGGCCCCCAATGAGCAGTTCTTC. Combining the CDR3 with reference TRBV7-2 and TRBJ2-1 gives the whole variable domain GAGVSQSPSNKVTEKGKDVELRCDPISGHTALYWYRQSLGQGLEFLIYFQGNSAPDKSGLPSDRFSAERTGGSVSTLTIQRTQQEDSAVYLCASSWAPNEQFFGPGTRLTVL.